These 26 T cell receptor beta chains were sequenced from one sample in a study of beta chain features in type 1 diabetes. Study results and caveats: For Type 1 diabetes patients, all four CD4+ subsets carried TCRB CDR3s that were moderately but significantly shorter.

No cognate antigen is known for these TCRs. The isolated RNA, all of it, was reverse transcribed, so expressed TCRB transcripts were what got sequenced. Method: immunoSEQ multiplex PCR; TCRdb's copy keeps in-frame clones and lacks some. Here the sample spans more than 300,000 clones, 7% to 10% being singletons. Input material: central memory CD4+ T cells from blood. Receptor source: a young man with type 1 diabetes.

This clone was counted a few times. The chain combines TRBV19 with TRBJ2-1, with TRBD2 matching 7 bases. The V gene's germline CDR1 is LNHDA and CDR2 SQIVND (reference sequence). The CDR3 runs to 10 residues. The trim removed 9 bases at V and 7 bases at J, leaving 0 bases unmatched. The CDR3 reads CASGGNEQFF. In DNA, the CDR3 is TGTGCCAGCGGGGGGAATGAGCAGTTCTTC.

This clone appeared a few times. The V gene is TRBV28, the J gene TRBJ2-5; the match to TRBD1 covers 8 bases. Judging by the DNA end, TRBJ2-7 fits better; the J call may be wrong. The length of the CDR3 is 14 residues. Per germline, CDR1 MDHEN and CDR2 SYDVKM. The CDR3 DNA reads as TGTGCCAGCAGTTTGTCACAGGGGGGCTACGAGCAGTACTTC. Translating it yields CASSLSQGGYEQYF.

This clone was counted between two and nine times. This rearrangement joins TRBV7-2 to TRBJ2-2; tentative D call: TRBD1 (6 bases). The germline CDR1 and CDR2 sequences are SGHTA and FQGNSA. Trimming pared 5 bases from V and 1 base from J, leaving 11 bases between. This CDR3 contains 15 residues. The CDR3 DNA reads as TGTGCCAGCAGCCGGCAGGGGTTGAACACCGGGGAGCTGTTTTTT. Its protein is CASSRQGLNTGELFF.

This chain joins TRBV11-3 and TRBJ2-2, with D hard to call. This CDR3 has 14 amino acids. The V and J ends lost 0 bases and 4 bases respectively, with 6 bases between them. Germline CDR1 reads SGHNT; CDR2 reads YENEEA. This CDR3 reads CASSLDHGTGELFF. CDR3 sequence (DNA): TGTGCCAGCAGCTTAGATCACGGCACCGGGGAGCTGTTTTTT.

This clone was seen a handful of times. The CDR3 bases are TGTGCCATCAGCCAAGGACAGGGGGTTAACAATGAGCAGTTCTTC. Protein: CAISQGQGVNNEQFF. This chain joins TRBV10-3 and TRBJ2-1, with 10 positions matching TRBD1. V trimming: 6 bases; J trimming: 5 bases; junction bases outside the gene matches: 7. CDR3 size: 15 residues. Germline-derived CDR1 and CDR2 are ENHRY and SYGVKD.

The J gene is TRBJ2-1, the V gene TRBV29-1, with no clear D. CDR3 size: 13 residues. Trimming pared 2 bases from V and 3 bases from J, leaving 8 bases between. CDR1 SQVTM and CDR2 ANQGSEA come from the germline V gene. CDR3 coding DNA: TGCAGCGTTGAACAGGTATTCTACAATGAGCAGTTCTTC. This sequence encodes CSVEQVFYNEQFF.

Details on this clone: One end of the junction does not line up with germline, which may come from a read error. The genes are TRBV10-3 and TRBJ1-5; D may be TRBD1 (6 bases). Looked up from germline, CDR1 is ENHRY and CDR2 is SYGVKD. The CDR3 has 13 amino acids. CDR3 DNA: TGTGCCAGCAGTCGGGGGCTGGAGCAGCCCCAGCATTTT. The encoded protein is CASSRGLEQPQHF.

CDR3 in DNA: TGTGCCAGCAGTTCCAGCGCCACTAGCGGGGGGCGGGAGCAGTACTTC. Its protein is CASSSSATSGGREQYF. The chain combines TRBV7-6 with TRBJ2-7; 12 bases map to TRBD2. CDR1 SGHVS and CDR2 FNYEAQ come from the germline V gene. The CDR3 totals 16 residues. J gave up 7 bases and V 6 bases, and 13 bases lay outside the gene matches.

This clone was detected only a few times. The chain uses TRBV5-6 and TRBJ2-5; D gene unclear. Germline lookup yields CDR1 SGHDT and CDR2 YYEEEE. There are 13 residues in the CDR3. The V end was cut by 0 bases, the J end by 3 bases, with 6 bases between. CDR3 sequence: CASSLDEEETQYF. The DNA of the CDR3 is TGTGCCAGCAGCTTGGACGAGGAAGAGACCCAGTACTTC.

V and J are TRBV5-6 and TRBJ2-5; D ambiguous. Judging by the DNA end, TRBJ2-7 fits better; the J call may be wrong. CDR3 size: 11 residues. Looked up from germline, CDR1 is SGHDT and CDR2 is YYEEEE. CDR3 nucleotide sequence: TGTGCCAGCAGCTACGGTGACGAGCAGTACTTC. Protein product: CASSYGDEQYF.

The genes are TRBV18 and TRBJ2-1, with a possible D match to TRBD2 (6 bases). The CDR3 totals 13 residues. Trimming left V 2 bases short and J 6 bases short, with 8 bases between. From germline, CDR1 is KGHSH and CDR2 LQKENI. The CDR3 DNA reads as TGTGCCAGCTCACCAGCGGGGTTCAATGAGCAGTTCTTC. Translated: CASSPAGFNEQFF.

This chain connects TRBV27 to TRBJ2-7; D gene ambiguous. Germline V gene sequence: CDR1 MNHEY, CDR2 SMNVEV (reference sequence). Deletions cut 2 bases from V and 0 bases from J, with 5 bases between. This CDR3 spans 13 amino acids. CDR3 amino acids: CASSLTFSYEQYF. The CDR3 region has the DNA TGTGCCAGCAGTTTAACCTTCTCCTACGAGCAGTACTTC.

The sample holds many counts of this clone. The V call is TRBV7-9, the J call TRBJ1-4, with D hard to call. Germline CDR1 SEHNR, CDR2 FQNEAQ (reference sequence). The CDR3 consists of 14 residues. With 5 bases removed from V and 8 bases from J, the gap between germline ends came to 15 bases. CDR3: CASSSPQFQEKLFF. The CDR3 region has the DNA TGTGCCAGCAGCAGTCCCCAGTTTCAGGAAAAACTGTTTTTT.

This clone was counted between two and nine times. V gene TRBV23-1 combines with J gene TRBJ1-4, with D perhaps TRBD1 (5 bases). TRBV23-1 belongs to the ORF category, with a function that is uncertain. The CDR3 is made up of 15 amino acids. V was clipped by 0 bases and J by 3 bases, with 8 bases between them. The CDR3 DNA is TGCGCCAGCAGTCAATCTAGAGGGGCTAATGAAAAACTGTTTTTT. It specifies CASSQSRGANEKLFF.

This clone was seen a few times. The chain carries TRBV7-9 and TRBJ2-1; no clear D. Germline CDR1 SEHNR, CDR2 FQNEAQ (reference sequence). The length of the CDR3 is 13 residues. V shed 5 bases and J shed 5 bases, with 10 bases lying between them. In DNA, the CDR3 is TGTGCCAGCAGCATTGGACGGGACAATGAGCAGTTCTTC. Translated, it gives CASSIGRDNEQFF.

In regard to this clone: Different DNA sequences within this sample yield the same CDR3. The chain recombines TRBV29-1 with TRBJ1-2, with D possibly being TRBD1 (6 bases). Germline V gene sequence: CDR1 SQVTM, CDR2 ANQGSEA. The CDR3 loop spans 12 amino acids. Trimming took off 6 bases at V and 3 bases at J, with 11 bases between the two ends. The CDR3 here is CSVWTVDYGYTF. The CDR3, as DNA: TGCAGCGTCTGGACAGTAGACTATGGCTACACCTTC.

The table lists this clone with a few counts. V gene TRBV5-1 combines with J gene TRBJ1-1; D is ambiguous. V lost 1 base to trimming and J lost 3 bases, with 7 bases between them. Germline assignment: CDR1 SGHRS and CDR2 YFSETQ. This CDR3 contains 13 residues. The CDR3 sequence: CASSLLPDTEAFF. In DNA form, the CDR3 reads TGCGCCAGCAGCTTGCTCCCGGACACTGAAGCTTTCTTT. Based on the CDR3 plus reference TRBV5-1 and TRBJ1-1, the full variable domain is KAGVTQTPRYLIKTRGQQVTLSCSPISGHRSVSWYQQTPGQGLQFLFEYFSETQRNKGNFPGRFSGRQFSNSRSEMNVSTLELGDSALYLCASSLLPDTEAFFGQGTRLTVV.

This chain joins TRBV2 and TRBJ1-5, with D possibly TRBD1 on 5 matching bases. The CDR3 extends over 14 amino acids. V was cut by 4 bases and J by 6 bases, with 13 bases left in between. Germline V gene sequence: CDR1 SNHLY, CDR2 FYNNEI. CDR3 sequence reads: CASSGPGRGQPQHF. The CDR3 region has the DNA TGTGCCAGCAGTGGACCTGGGAGGGGTCAGCCCCAGCATTTT.

DNA for the CDR3: TGTGCCAGCAGCGTCGTCGTCAAGCAGAATCTAGCGGGGCTCTCCTACGAGCAGTACTTC. Its protein product is CASSVVVKQNLAGLSYEQYF. The V and J genes are TRBV9 and TRBJ2-7, with 9 nucleotides matching TRBD2. The CDR3 contains 20 residues. With 2 bases clipped from V and 0 bases from J, the junction kept 18 bases outside the gene matches. The V gene's germline CDR1 is SGDLS and CDR2 YYNGEE.

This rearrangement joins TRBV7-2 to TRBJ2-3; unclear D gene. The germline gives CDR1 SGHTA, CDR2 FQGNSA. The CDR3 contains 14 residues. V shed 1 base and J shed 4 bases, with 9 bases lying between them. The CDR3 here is CASSLVAGADTQYF. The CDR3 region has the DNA TGTGCCAGCAGCTTAGTCGCTGGAGCAGATACGCAGTATTTT.

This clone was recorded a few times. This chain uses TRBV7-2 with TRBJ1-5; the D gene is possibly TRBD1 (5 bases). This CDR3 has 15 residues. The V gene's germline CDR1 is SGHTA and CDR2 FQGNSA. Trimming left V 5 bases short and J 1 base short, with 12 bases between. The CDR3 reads CASSLRVGSNQPQHF. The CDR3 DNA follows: TGTGCCAGCAGCCTCAGGGTTGGGAGCAATCAGCCCCAGCATTTT.

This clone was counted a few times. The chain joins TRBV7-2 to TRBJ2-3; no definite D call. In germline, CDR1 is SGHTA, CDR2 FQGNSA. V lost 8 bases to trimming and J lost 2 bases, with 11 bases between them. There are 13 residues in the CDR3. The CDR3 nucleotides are TGTGCCAGCCATAGGGCCGCCACAGATACGCAGTATTTT. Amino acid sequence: CASHRAATDTQYF.

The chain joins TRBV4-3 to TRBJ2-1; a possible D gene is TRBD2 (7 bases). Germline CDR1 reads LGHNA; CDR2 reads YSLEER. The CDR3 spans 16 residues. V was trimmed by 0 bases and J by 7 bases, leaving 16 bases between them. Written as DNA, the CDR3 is TGCGCCAGCAGCCAAGAGTGGGGGGGCCGACGAAATGAGCAGTTCTTC. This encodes CASSQEWGGRRNEQFF.

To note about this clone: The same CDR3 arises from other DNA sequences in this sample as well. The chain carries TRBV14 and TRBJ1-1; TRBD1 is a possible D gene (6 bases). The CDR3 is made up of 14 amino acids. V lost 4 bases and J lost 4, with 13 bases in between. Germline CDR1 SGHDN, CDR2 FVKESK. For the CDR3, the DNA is TGTGCCAGCAGCCGTAAACAGGGAGGCACTGAAGCTTTCTTT. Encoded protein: CASSRKQGGTEAFF.

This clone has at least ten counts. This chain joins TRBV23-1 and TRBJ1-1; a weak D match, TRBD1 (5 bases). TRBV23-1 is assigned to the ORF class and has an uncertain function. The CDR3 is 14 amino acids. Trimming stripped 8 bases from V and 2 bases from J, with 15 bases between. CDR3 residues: CASGGSIVNTEAFF. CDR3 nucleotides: TGCGCCAGCGGGGGATCAATAGTTAACACTGAAGCTTTCTTT.

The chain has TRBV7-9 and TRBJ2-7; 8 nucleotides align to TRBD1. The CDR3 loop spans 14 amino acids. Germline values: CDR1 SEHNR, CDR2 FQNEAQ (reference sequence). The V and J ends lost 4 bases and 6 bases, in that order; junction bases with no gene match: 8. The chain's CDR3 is CASSSSDRAGEQYF. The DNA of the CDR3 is TGTGCCAGCAGCTCTTCGGACAGGGCGGGCGAGCAGTACTTC.